Given below is one T cell receptor beta chain in context. No cell sorting was done before RNA was extracted from the tissue. Donors were chemotherapy-naive, newly diagnosed lung cancer surgical patients in China, August–late 2014. The sample comes from a study of tumor and adjacent non-tumor tissue in lung cancer. Three rounds of nested PCR, following a modified ARM-PCR protocol, produced the TCRbeta library. Each CDR3 protein is one row after TCRdb ran MiXCR on the multiplex PCR reads. The sample lists 120,000 or so distinct CDR3 sequences, 66% occurring once. The sequence derives from a man in his thirties or forties with non-small cell lung cancer. The sample taken for sequencing was lung tumor tissue.

CDR3 nucleotides: TGTGCCAGCAGTTCCGGACTGGGAGGGGGGGCAGATACGCAGTATTTT. Translated: CASSSGLGGGADTQYF. The V and J genes are TRBV7-2 and TRBJ2-3; D is possibly TRBD2 (7 bases). Germline assignment: CDR1 SGHTA and CDR2 FQGNSA. Trimming removed 6 bases from V and 4 bases from J, with 20 bases in between. The CDR3 length is 16 residues.